At least ten counts were recorded for the clone carrying this T cell receptor (beta chain). Its antigen remains unknown. Germline trimming cut 4 bases from V and 0 bases from J; bases unmatched to any gene: 9. CDR1 is MGHRA, CDR2 YSYEKL, per germline. CDR3 length: 17 amino acids. This sample is drawn from a study of early T cells in non-severe SARS-CoV-2 infection. Study as a whole: Alpha and beta chains were unpaired, from unsorted whole-blood bulk RNA.

Each cDNA molecule carried a unique molecular identifier. Each CDR3 protein gets one entry after TCRdb re-called the 5' RACE reads with MiXCR. The top ten hold about 5% of the sample, which has 40,000 to 45,000 distinct CDR3 sequences, roughly 5% seen once. Overall study findings and caveats: Private and CD4 specificities were missed by VDJdb matching, skewed to anti-spike CD8.

This chain links TRBV4-1 with TRBJ2-1; 7 bases agree with TRBD2. The sequenced material came from whole blood. The origin of this receptor is an adult who was a healthcare worker with PCR-confirmed SARS-CoV-2 infection or an uninfected control (not recorded which). The CDR3 sequence is CASSPQPSGTSYNEQFF. The CDR3 nucleotides are TGCGCCAGCAGCCCTCAACCCAGCGGGACCTCCTACAATGAGCAGTTCTTC.